These T cell receptor beta chains were read from a single sample in a study of blood T cell repertoires in COVID-19. Only in-frame clones appear in the TCRdb table, and some are missing; sequencing was by immunoSEQ multiplex PCR. This sample carries some 200,000 clones, 85% to 90% of them seen once, and the ten largest clones take approximately 5.9%. The sequenced material came from peripheral blood. These receptors all stem from an elderly man with acute or convalescent COVID-19. Both conserved end residues are part of each CDR3. Fields, in order: V gene, D gene, clone size, J gene, CDR3 DNA, CDR3 protein. D genes are given only for firm matches. Size is omitted from some rows. Given values are once, few, many or a class for expanded clones.

TRBV12-3/TRBV12-4	-	-	TRBJ1-5	TGTGCCAGCAGTGGGACACTCCATCAGCCCCAGCATTTT	CASSGTLHQPQHF
TRBV4-1	TRBD1	once	TRBJ2-2	TGCGCCAGCAGCCAAGAGACAGGGTTTCGGACCGGGGAGCTGTTTTTT	CASSQETGFRTGELFF
TRBV5-1	TRBD2	-	TRBJ2-1	TGCGCCAGCAGCTCGGGACTAGCGGGAGGACCGCAGTTCTTC	CASSSGLAGGPQFF
TRBV28	-	-	TRBJ1-3	TGTGCCAGCAGTTTAGGGCCGCGAGGAAACACCATATATTTT	CASSLGPRGNTIYF
TRBV6-1	-	few	TRBJ1-1	TGTGCCAGCAGTGGGCAGGGAACGAATCGGTACACTGAAGCTTTCTTT	CASSGQGTNRYTEAFF
TRBV11-3	TRBD2	-	TRBJ2-1	TGTGCCAGCAGCTTAGATCCCAGGGGACTAGCGTGGAGGGGCGAGCAGTTCTTC	CASSLDPRGLAWRGEQFF
TRBV10-3	-	-	TRBJ2-1	TGTGCCATCAGCACAGGGAGCTACAATGAGCAGTTCTTC	CAISTGSYNEQFF
TRBV30	TRBD2	-	TRBJ2-1	TGTGCCTGTACCACGCGGGAGTTAGGGTACAATGAGCAGTTCTTC	CACTTRELGYNEQFF
TRBV19	-	-	TRBJ1-4	TGTGCCAGTAGGGACAGCCCGACAACTAATGAAAAACTGTTTTTT	CASRDSPTTNEKLFF
TRBV15	-	-	TRBJ1-5	TGTGCCACCAGCAGGGGACGGGAGAATAGCAATCAGCCCCAGCATTTT	CATSRGRENSNQPQHF
TRBV6-5	TRBD2	-	TRBJ2-2	TGTGCCAGCAGTTACGGCGGGAGAGTCGGGGAGCTGTTTTTT	CASSYGGRVGELFF
TRBV6-5	-	-	TRBJ1-2	TGTGCCAGCAGTTACGGGTCTCAGGGGCTTGGCTATGGCTACACCTTC	CASSYGSQGLGYGYTF
TRBV23-1	TRBD2	once	TRBJ2-5	TGCGCCGGGGGGGTACAAGAGACCCAGTACTTC	CAGGVQETQYF
TRBV24-1	-	-	TRBJ2-2	TGTGCCACCAGTGACCGTCCGGCCGGGGAGCTGTTTTTT	CATSDRPAGELFF
TRBV7-7	TRBD1	-	TRBJ2-2	TGTGCCAGCAGCGCCGGGACAGGGGGCACCGGGGAGCTGTTTTTT	CASSAGTGGTGELFF
TRBV27	TRBD1	-	TRBJ2-5	TGTGCCAGCAGTCCCCGACAGGGAAGGGGAGAGACCCAGTACTTC	CASSPRQGRGETQYF
TRBV19	TRBD1	few	TRBJ1-5	TGTGCCAGTAGGGCCCCCAGGGGGGGCAATCAGCCCCAGCATTTT	CASRAPRGGNQPQHF
TRBV27	-	-	TRBJ2-6	TGTGCCAGCGGGAGCCGCGGTTTTGGGGGCTCCTCTGGGGCCAACGTCCTGACTTTC	CASGSRGFGGSSGANVLTF
TRBV5-1	-	-	TRBJ2-2	TGCGCCAGCAGACAAACCGGGACAAGGAACACCGGGGAGCTGTTTTTT	CASRQTGTRNTGELFF
TRBV9	-	few	TRBJ1-2	TGTGCCAGCAGCGTAGCCAGGGATGGCTGGACAAAGGGATTCTTAGAGTATGGCTACACCTTC	CASSVARDGWTKGFLEYGYTF
TRBV7-2	-	-	TRBJ2-1	TGTGCCAGCAGGCAAGATAGGGGTTTTCGGAATGAGCAGTTCTTC	CASRQDRGFRNEQFF
TRBV7-8	-	few	TRBJ2-3	TGTGCCAGCAGCAAAAACAGGGTCTTGTCGGGCACAGATACGCAGTATTTT	CASSKNRVLSGTDTQYF
TRBV19	TRBD2	-	TRBJ2-2	TGTGCCAGTAGTATAAGGAGCGGGATGGGTACCGGGGAGCTGTTTTTT	CASSIRSGMGTGELFF
TRBV5-1	TRBD1	-	TRBJ2-3	TGCGCCAGCAGCTTCGGACAGGGGTTGATGTCGGGCACAGATACGCAGTATTTT	CASSFGQGLMSGTDTQYF
TRBV28	TRBD1	-	TRBJ2-7	TGTGCCAGCAGTTCGGGACAGAGTTCCTACGAGCAGTACTTC	CASSSGQSSYEQYF
TRBV21-1	-	-	TRBJ2-1	TGTGCCAGCAGCAACCGTCCCGGGACAGGTTTGGATGAGCAGTTCTTC	CASSNRPGTGLDEQFF
TRBV25-1	-	-	TRBJ2-2	TGTGCCAGCAGTGGCCCGGGGAAAACCGGGGAGCTGTTTTTT	CASSGPGKTGELFF
TRBV6-1	TRBD1	-	TRBJ2-5	TGTGCCAGCAGTGAAGTAACGGGACAGCCCCAAGAGACCCAGTACTTC	CASSEVTGQPQETQYF
TRBV10-3	TRBD2	-	TRBJ2-5	TGTGCCATCGCTGCCGGCGGGAGCGAGACCCAGTACTTC	CAIAAGGSETQYF
TRBV7-2	TRBD2	-	TRBJ2-3	TGTGCCAGCAGCTTACGGAGCGGGAGTTCCCCAGATACGCAGTATTTT	CASSLRSGSSPDTQYF
TRBV6-2/TRBV6-3	-	-	TRBJ2-7	TGTGCCAGCAGTCCCAGGGGACCCTACGAGCAGTACTTC	CASSPRGPYEQYF
TRBV5-1	-	-	TRBJ2-2	TGCGCCAGCAGCGCCCTAGTGGGGCTGAACACCGGGGAGCTGTTTTTT	CASSALVGLNTGELFF
TRBV30	-	-	TRBJ1-5	TGTGCCTGGAGTGGACAGTCCAATCAGCCCCAGCATTTT	CAWSGQSNQPQHF
TRBV6-6	-	-	TRBJ1-5	-	CASSSSTGGNQPQHF
TRBV12-3/TRBV12-4	-	few	TRBJ1-2	TGTGCCAGCAGCCTGAACACAAACTATGGCTACACCTTC	CASSLNTNYGYTF
TRBV7-9	-	-	TRBJ2-3	TGTGCCAGCAGCTTAGTGGGGCCACGCACAGATACGCAGTATTTT	CASSLVGPRTDTQYF
TRBV28	-	-	TRBJ2-7	TGTGCCAGCAGTTTTCTCGGGCCAAGGGGAGGCTACGAGCAGTACTTC	CASSFLGPRGGYEQYF
TRBV7-6	-	few	TRBJ2-2	TGTGCCAGCAGCTTAGCCACGGGAGTGGGGGTCGGGGAGCTGTTTTTT	CASSLATGVGVGELFF
TRBV5-1	TRBD1	-	TRBJ2-5	TGCGCCAGCAGCGCGGTAGGGGGCGTAGGGGAGACCCAGTACTTC	CASSAVGGVGETQYF
TRBV2	-	-	TRBJ2-5	TGTGCCAGCAGTGGGAATAGCGGGACCCAGTACTTC	CASSGNSGTQYF
TRBV5-4	TRBD2	-	TRBJ2-3	TGTGCCAGCAGCTTGCGGCCTGGACTAGCGGGGGGCACAGATACGCAGTATTTT	CASSLRPGLAGGTDTQYF
TRBV28	-	-	TRBJ1-2	TGTGCCAGCAGGGAAGGCGGGGTGCGGGGCGGCTACACCTTC	CASREGGVRGGYTF